The 20 T cell receptor beta chains reported below all come from one sample, sequenced in a study of shared clonotypes between healthy human individuals. Assay used: immunoSEQ multiplex PCR; TCRdb lists only in-frame clones, some missing. The sample records fewer than 1 million clones, about 97% being singletons. Terminally differentiated effector memory CD45RA+ cells were left out of the naive CD8 fraction, which was CD45RO-negative and positively selected for CCR7. Sample: naive CD8+ T cells sorted from blood. These receptor sequences come from a man aged 25 to 40 in good health.

This chain connects TRBV6-6 to TRBJ1-2; 7 bases agree with TRBD1. Germline V gene sequence: CDR1 MNHNY, CDR2 SVGAGI (reference sequence). The CDR3 is 13 residues long. V shed 2 bases, J shed 6 bases, and the junction held 3 bases outside the gene matches. The CDR3 DNA reads TGTGCCAGCAGTTACATAGGGACAGATGGCTACACCTTC. As protein: CASSYIGTDGYTF.

The chain employs TRBV6-5 and TRBJ2-2; no definite D call. Trimming took 0 bases from V and 0 from J, leaving 2 bases between them. The CDR3 is 14 residues long. Germline-derived CDR1 and CDR2 are MNHEY and SVGAGI. The CDR3 region has the DNA TGTGCCAGCAGTTACTCCCCGAACACCGGGGAGCTGTTTTTT. This encodes CASSYSPNTGELFF.

The rearrangement joins TRBV2 to TRBJ2-1, with D possibly TRBD2 on 6 matching bases. The CDR3 has 15 residues. CDR1 and CDR2 from the germline V gene are SNHLY and FYNNEI. V was trimmed by 8 bases and J by 8 bases, leaving 22 bases between them. This CDR3 is CASLWEAGFPHEQFF. Here the CDR3 DNA reads TGTGCCAGCTTGTGGGAAGCGGGCTTCCCACATGAGCAGTTCTTC.

J is TRBJ2-7 and V is TRBV27, with 12 bases that match TRBD1. The CDR3 has 15 amino acids. V lost 3 bases, J lost 6 bases, and 6 bases stayed unmatched. The germline gives CDR1 MNHEY, CDR2 SMNVEV (reference sequence). The CDR3 bases are TGTGCCAGCAGTTTTGGGACAGGGGGCTCGTCCGAGCAGTACTTC. Residues: CASSFGTGGSSEQYF.

V usage is TRBV7-9 and J usage is TRBJ1-2, with D unclear. The germline gives CDR1 SEHNR, CDR2 FQNEAQ (reference sequence). This CDR3 region has 15 residues. The ends were cut back, 3 bases at V and 0 bases at J, with 11 bases in the middle. CDR3 coding DNA: TGTGCCAGCAGCTTTCGGGAAGAAGCTAACTATGGCTACACCTTC. It encodes CASSFREEANYGYTF.

The gene calls are TRBV6-1 and TRBJ2-7; no clear D gene. Germline CDR1 and CDR2: MNHNS and SASEGT. The CDR3 is 11 amino acids. V shed 5 bases and J shed 6 bases, with 8 bases lying between them. The CDR3, as DNA: TGTGCCAGCAGTCGCTCCCTCGAGCAGTACTTC. It encodes CASSRSLEQYF.

V gene TRBV6-5 combines with J gene TRBJ2-7; D call uncertain. The CDR3 runs 12 residues. Trimming shortened V by 5 bases and J by 7 bases, and 12 bases separated the two germline ends. Germline values: CDR1 MNHEY, CDR2 SVGAGI. The CDR3 region has the DNA TGTGCCAGCAGTAACTGGGCCTGGGAGCAGTACTTC. Encoded protein: CASSNWAWEQYF.

This rearrangement joins TRBV19 to TRBJ2-7; TRBD2 agrees at 8 bases. The length of the CDR3 is 15 residues. Germline V gives CDR1 LNHDA, CDR2 SQIVND (reference sequence). V dropped 5 bases and J dropped 2; count of bases not matched to a gene: 8. CDR3: CASSPRLASTYEQYF. DNA for the CDR3: TGTGCCAGTAGTCCGCGACTAGCGTCAACCTACGAGCAGTACTTC.

This chain links TRBV6-5 with TRBJ2-7, with D uncertain. Trimming took 5 bases from V and 0 from J, leaving 8 bases between them. The germline V gene encodes CDR1 MNHEY and CDR2 SVGAGI. This CDR3 is 13 amino acids long. This CDR3 reads CASSVQISYEQYF. The CDR3 DNA reads as TGTGCCAGCAGTGTCCAAATCTCCTACGAGCAGTACTTC.

The rearrangement links TRBV11-2 to TRBJ1-5; D uncertain. There are 15 residues in the CDR3. Per the germline V gene, CDR1 is SGHAT and CDR2 is FQNNGV. V lost 0 bases and J lost 0, with 6 bases in between. The CDR3 DNA follows: TGTGCCAGCAGCTTAGAATCCGCTAGCAATCAGCCCCAGCATTTT. Translating gives CASSLESASNQPQHF.

The CDR3 reads CASSYFDEQFF. The CDR3 nucleotides read TGTGCCAGCAGTTACTTCGATGAGCAGTTCTTC. J is TRBJ2-1 and V is TRBV6-5; D not certain. Per the germline V gene, CDR1 is MNHEY and CDR2 is SVGAGI. V was trimmed by 1 base and J by 8 bases, leaving 3 bases between them. The CDR3 consists of 11 residues.

V usage is TRBV7-9 and J usage is TRBJ2-2; 7 positions agree with TRBD1. The length of the CDR3 is 16 residues. From germline, CDR1 is SEHNR and CDR2 FQNEAQ (reference sequence). After removal of 5 bases from V and 2 bases from J, the junction contained 8 bases not matched to a gene. CDR3 in amino acids: CASSTNRDRNTGELFF. In DNA, the CDR3 is TGTGCCAGCAGCACAAACCGGGACAGAAACACCGGGGAGCTGTTTTTT.

The chain uses TRBV13 and TRBJ2-1, with D unresolved. The length of the CDR3 is 15 residues. The germline gives CDR1 PRHDT, CDR2 FYEKMQ (reference sequence). V lost 5 bases and J 9 bases, leaving 20 bases between the germline ends. The chain's CDR3 is CASSELGSASSEQFF. The DNA of the CDR3 is TGTGCCAGCAGCGAGCTTGGGTCGGCAAGCAGTGAGCAGTTCTTC.

This clone was seen only once. The CDR3: CASSLVGGQGNYNEQFF. DNA for the CDR3: TGTGCCAGCAGCTTAGTAGGCGGACAGGGGAACTACAATGAGCAGTTCTTC. J is TRBJ2-1 and V is TRBV7-9; 9 bases align to TRBD1. Trimming cost V 1 base and J 3 bases; bases outside gene matches: 7. This CDR3 has 17 residues. Germline assignment: CDR1 SEHNR and CDR2 FQNEAQ (reference sequence).

The chain carries TRBV25-1 and TRBJ2-7; D may be TRBD1 or TRBD2 (5 bases each). The V and J ends lost 6 bases and 4 bases respectively, with 13 bases between them. The CDR3 has 13 residues. Germline CDR1 reads MGHDK; CDR2 reads SYGVNS. The CDR3 DNA sequence: TGTGCCAGCAGGGGGGAAGGGGATTACGAGCAGTACTTC. Translated: CASRGEGDYEQYF.

V and J are TRBV27 and TRBJ1-5, with D uncertain. The CDR3 totals 14 residues. Germline V gene data show CDR1 as MNHEY and CDR2 as SMNVEV (reference sequence). V was cut by 0 bases and J by 5 bases, with 8 bases left in between. Here the CDR3 reads CASSLSGSHQPQHF. In DNA form, the CDR3 reads TGTGCCAGCAGTTTATCGGGGAGTCATCAGCCCCAGCATTTT.

The J gene is TRBJ2-7, the V gene TRBV5-1; D may match TRBD1 or TRBD2 (5 bases each). Trimming left V 4 bases short and J 2 bases short, with 16 bases between. CDR3 length: 15 residues. The germline V gene encodes CDR1 SGHRS and CDR2 YFSETQ. This chain's CDR3 is CASSVTGTRTYEQYF. The CDR3, as DNA: TGCGCCAGCAGCGTTACCGGGACGAGAACCTACGAGCAGTACTTC.

The V and J genes are TRBV7-9 and TRBJ1-2; D ambiguous. The length of the CDR3 is 15 residues. Germline V gene lookup returns CDR1 SEHNR and CDR2 FQNEAQ (reference sequence). Trimming cost V 1 base and J 6 bases, with 15 bases left between them. The CDR3 loop is CASSLELETLHGYTF. The DNA for the CDR3 is TGTGCCAGCAGCTTAGAGTTAGAGACACTTCATGGCTACACCTTC.

The chain has TRBV7-9 and TRBJ1-1; D might be TRBD1 (5 bases). CDR3 size: 17 residues. CDR1 is SEHNR and CDR2 is FQNEAQ in the germline V gene (reference sequence). V was clipped by 5 bases and J by 0 bases, with 19 bases between them. CDR3 region: CASSPVGGGSLNTEAFF. In DNA form, the CDR3 reads TGTGCCAGCAGCCCAGTCGGTGGGGGTTCGCTGAACACTGAAGCTTTCTTT.

The chain links TRBV7-6 to TRBJ2-3; 8 nucleotides agree with TRBD2. The germline gives CDR1 SGHVS, CDR2 FNYEAQ. The CDR3 has 17 residues. The junction had 8 bases not matched to a gene; V was cut back by 3 bases and J by 0 bases. CDR3 nucleotides: TGTGCCAGCAGCTTGACTAGCGCTTACTCTAGCACAGATACGCAGTATTTT. Protein sequence: CASSLTSAYSSTDTQYF.